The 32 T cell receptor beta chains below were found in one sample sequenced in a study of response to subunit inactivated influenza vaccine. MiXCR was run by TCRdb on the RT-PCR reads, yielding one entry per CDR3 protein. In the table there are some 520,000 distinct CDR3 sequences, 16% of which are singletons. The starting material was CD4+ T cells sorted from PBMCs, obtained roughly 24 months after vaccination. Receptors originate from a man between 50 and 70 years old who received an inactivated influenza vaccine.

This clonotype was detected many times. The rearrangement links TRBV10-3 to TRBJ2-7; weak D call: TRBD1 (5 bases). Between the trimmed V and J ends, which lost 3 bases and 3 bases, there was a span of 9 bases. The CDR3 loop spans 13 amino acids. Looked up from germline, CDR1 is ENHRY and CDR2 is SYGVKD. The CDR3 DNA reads TGTGCCATCAGTGATGGGGCCGGCTACGAGCAGTACTTC. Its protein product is CAISDGAGYEQYF.

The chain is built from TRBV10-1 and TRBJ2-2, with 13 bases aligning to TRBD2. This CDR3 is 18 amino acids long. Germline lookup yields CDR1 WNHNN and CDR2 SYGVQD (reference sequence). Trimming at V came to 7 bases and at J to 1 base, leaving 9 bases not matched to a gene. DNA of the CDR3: TGCGCCAGCAATAGACTAGCGGGGGGTCTCCTGAACACCGGGGAGCTGTTTTTT. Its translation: CASNRLAGGLLNTGELFF.

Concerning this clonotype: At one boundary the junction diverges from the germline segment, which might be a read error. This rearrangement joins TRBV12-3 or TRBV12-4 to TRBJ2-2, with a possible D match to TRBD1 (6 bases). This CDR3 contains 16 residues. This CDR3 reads CASTPRGGHNTGELLF. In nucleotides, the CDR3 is TGTGCCAGCACCCCGCGAGGGGGACATAACACCGGGGAGCTGCTTTTT.

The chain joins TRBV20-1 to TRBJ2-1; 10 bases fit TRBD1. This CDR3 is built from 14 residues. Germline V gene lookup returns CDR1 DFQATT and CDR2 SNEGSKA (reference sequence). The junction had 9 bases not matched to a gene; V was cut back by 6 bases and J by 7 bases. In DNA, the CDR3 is TGCAGTGCATACCCGGGACAGGGGCGGAATGAGCAGTTCTTC. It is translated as CSAYPGQGRNEQFF.

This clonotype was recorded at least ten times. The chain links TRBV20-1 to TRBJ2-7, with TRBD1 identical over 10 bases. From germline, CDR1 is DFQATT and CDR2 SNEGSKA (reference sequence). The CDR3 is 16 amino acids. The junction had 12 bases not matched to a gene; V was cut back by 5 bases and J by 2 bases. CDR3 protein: CSASGTGVPYTYEQYF. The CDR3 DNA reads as TGCAGTGCTTCCGGGACAGGGGTCCCTTATACCTACGAGCAGTACTTC.

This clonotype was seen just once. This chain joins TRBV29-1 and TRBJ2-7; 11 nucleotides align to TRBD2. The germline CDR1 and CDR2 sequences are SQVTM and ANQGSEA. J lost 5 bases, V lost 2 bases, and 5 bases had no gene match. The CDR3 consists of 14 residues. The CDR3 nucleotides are TGCAGCGTTGAACTATTTAGCGGGAGGGACGAGCAGTACTTC. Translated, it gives CSVELFSGRDEQYF.

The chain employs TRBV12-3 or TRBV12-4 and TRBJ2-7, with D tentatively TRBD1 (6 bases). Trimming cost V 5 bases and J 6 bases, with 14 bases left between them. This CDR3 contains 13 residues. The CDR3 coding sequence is TGTGCCAGCAGTATCGGGACACCCACCGAGCAGTACTTC. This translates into CASSIGTPTEQYF.

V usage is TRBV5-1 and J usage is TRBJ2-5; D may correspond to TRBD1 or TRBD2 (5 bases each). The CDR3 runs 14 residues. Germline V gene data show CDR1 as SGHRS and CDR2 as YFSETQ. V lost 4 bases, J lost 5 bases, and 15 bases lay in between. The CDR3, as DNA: TGCGCCAGCAGCAGTCTACGAGGGACCGAGACCCAGTACTTC. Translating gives CASSSLRGTETQYF.

For the CDR3, the DNA is TGCAGCGTAGATATAGCCAAAAACATTCAGTACTTC. Amino acid sequence: CSVDIAKNIQYF. V gene TRBV29-1 combines with J gene TRBJ2-4; D is uncertain. The V gene lost 6 bases and the J gene lost 0 bases, with 6 bases spanning the gap. From germline, CDR1 is SQVTM and CDR2 ANQGSEA. The CDR3 totals 12 residues.

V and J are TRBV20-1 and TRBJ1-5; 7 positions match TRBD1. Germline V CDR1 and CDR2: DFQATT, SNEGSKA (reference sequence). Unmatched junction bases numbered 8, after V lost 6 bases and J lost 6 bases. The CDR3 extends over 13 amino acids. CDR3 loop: CSAGRGRFQPQHF. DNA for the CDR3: TGCAGTGCCGGGAGGGGGCGATTTCAGCCCCAGCATTTT.

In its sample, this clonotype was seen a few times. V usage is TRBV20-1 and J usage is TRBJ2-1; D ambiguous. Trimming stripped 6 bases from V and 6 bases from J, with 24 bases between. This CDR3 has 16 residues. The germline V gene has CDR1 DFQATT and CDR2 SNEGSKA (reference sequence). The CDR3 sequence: CSAVPVRRITPNEQFF. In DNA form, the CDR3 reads TGCAGTGCCGTCCCGGTGAGGCGGATAACACCCAATGAGCAGTTCTTC.

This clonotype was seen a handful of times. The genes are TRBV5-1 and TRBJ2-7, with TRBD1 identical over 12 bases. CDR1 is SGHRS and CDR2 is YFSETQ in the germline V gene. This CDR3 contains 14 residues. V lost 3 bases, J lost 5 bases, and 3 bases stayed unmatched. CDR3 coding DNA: TGCGCCAGCAGCTCCGGGACAGGGGGCAACGAGCAGTACTTC. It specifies CASSSGTGGNEQYF.

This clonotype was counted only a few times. The chain's CDR3 is CASTMGGGRETQYF. CDR3 nucleotide sequence: TGTGCCAGCACCATGGGAGGGGGAAGGGAGACCCAGTACTTC. The chain links TRBV6-1 to TRBJ2-5; weak D call: TRBD2 (7 bases). V lost 7 bases and J 5 bases, leaving 17 bases between the germline ends. The germline V gene has CDR1 MNHNS and CDR2 SASEGT. There are 14 residues in the CDR3.

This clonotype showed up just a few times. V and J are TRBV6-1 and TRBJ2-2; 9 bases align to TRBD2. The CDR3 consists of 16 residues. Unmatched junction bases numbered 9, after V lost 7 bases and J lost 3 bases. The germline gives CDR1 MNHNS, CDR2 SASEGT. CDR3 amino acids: CASTPAGGRDTGELFF. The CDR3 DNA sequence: TGTGCCAGCACCCCCGCGGGAGGGAGAGACACCGGGGAGCTGTTTTTT.

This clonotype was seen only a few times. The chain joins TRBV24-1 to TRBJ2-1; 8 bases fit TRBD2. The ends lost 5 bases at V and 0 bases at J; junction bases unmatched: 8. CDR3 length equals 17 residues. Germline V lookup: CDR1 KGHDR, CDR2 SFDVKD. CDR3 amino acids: CATSVGGGSSSYNEQFF. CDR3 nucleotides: TGTGCCACCAGTGTCGGGGGGGGCTCCAGCTCCTACAATGAGCAGTTCTTC.

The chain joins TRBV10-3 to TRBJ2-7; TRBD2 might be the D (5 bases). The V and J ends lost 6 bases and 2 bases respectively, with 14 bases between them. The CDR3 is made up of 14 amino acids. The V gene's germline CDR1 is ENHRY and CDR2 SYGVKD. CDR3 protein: CAIRDENSAYEQYF. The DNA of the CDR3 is TGTGCCATCAGGGACGAAAATAGCGCCTACGAGCAGTACTTC.

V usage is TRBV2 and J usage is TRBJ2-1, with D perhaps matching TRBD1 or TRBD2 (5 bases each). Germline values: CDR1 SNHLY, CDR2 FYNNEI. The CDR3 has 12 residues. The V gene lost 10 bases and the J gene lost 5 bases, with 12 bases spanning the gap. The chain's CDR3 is CATWDHHNEQFF. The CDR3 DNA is TGTGCCACGTGGGACCACCACAATGAGCAGTTCTTC.

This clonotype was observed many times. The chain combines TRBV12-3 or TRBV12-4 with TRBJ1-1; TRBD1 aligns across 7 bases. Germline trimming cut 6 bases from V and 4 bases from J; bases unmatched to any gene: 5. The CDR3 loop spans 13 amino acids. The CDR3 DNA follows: TGTGCCAGCAGCAACCAGGGGGGCACTGAAGCTTTCTTT. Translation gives CASSNQGGTEAFF.

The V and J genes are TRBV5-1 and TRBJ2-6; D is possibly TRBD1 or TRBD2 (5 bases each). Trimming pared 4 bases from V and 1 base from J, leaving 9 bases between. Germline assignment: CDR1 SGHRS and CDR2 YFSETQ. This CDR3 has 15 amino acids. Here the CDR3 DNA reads TGCGCCAGCAGCCCGGGACCGTCTGGGGCCAACGTCCTGACTTTC. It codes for CASSPGPSGANVLTF.

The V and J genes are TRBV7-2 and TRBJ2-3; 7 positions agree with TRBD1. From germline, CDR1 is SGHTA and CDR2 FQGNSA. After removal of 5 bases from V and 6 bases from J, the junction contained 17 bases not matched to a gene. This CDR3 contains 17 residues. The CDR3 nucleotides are TGTGCCAGCAGCACGAGATGGCCAGAAAGGGGGCACGATACGCAGTATTTT. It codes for CASSTRWPERGHDTQYF.

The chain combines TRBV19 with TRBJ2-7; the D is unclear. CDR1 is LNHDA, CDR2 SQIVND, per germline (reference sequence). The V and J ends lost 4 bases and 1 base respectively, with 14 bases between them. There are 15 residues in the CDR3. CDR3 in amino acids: CASSTSWKGSYEQYF. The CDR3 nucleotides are TGTGCCAGTAGTACTTCTTGGAAAGGGTCCTACGAGCAGTACTTC. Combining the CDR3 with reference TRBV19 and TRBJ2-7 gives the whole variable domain DGGITQSPKYLFRKEGQNVTLSCEQNLNHDAMYWYRQDPGQGLRLIYYSQIVNDFQKGDIAEGYSVSREKKESFPLTVTSAQKNPTAFYLCASSTSWKGSYEQYFGPGTRLTVT.

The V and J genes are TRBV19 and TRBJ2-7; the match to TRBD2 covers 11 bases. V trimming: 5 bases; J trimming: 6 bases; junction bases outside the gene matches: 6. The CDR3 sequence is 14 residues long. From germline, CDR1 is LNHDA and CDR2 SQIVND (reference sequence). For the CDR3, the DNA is TGTGCCAGTAGTCGGACTAGCGGGTTTTCCGAGCAGTACTTC. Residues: CASSRTSGFSEQYF.

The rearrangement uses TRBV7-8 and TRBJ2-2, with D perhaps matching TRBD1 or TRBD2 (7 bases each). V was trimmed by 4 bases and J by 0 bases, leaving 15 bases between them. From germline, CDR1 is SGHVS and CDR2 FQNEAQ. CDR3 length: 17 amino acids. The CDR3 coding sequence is TGTGCCAGCAGCTCCCCCCAGGGGGGGTCGAACACCGGGGAGCTGTTTTTT. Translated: CASSSPQGGSNTGELFF. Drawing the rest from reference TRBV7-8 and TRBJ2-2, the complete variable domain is GAGVSQSPRYKVAKRGQDVALRCDPISGHVSLFWYQQALGQGPEFLTYFQNEAQLDKSGLPSDRFFAERPEGSVSTLKIQRTQQEDSAVYLCASSSPQGGSNTGELFFGEGSRLTVL.

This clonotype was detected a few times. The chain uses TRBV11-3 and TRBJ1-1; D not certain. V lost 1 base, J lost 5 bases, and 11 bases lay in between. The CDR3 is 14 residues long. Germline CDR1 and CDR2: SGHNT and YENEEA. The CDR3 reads CASSLAGTGTEAFF. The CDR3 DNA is TGTGCCAGCAGCTTAGCGGGTACTGGGACTGAAGCTTTCTTT.

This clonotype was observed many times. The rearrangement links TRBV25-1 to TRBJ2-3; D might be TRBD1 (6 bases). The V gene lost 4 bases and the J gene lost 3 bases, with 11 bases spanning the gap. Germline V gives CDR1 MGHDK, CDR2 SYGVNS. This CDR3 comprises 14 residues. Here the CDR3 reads CASSVGTWTDTQYF. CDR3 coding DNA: TGTGCCAGCAGTGTTGGGACATGGACAGATACGCAGTATTTT.

CDR3 sequence: CASSLEGAGGNTDTQYF. The CDR3, as DNA: TGTGCCAGCAGCTTGGAAGGAGCGGGCGGTAACACAGATACGCAGTATTTT. The gene calls are TRBV5-5 and TRBJ2-3, with a weak D call TRBD2 (6 bases). From germline, CDR1 is SGHKS and CDR2 YYEKEE (reference sequence). The CDR3 consists of 17 residues. V was trimmed by 0 bases and J by 2 bases, leaving 16 bases between them. The entire variable domain, with the rest obtained from reference TRBV5-5 and TRBJ2-3, is as follows: DAGVTQSPTHLIKTRGQQVTLRCSPISGHKSVSWYQQVLGQGPQFIFQYYEKEERGRGNFPDRFSARQFPNYSSELNVNALLLGDSALYLCASSLEGAGGNTDTQYFGPGTRLTVL.

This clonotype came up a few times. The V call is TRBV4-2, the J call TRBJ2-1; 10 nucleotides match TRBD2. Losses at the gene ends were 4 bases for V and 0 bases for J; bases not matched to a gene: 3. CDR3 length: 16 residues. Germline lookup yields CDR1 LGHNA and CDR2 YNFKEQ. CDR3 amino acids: CASSRPSGSSYNEQFF. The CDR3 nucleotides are TGTGCCAGCAGCCGTCCTAGCGGGAGCTCCTACAATGAGCAGTTCTTC.

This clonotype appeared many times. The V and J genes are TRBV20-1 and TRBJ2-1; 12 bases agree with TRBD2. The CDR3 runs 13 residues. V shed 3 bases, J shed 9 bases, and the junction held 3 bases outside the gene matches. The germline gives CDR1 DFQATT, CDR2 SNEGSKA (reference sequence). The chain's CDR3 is CSASKTSGGEQFF. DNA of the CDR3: TGCAGTGCTAGTAAGACTAGCGGGGGTGAGCAGTTCTTC.

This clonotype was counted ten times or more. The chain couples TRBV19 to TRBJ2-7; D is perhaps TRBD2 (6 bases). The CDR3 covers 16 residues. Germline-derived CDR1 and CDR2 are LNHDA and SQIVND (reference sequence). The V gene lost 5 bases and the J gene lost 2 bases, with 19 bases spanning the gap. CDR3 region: CASSGTGLPSTYEQYF. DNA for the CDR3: TGTGCCAGTAGTGGGACGGGACTCCCTAGTACCTACGAGCAGTACTTC.

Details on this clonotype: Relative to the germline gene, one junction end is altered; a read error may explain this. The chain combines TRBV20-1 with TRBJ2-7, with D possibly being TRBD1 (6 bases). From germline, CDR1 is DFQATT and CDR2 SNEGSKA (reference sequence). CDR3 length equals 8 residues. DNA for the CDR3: TGCAGTGCCACAGACAGGCACTTC. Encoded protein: CSATDRHF.

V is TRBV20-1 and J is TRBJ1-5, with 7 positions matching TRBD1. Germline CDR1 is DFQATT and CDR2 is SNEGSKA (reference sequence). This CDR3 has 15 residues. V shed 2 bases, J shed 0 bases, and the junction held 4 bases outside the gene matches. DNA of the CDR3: TGCAGTGCTAGACGAGGGACAGATAGCAATCAGCCCCAGCATTTT. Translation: CSARRGTDSNQPQHF.

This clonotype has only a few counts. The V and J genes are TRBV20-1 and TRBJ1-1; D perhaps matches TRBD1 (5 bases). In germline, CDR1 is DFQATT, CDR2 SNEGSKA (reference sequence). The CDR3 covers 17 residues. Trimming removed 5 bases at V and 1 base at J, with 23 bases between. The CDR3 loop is CSALRSFVRGGNTEAFF. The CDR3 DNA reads TGCAGTGCTCTCCGGTCCTTTGTCCGGGGGGGGAACACTGAAGCTTTCTTT.